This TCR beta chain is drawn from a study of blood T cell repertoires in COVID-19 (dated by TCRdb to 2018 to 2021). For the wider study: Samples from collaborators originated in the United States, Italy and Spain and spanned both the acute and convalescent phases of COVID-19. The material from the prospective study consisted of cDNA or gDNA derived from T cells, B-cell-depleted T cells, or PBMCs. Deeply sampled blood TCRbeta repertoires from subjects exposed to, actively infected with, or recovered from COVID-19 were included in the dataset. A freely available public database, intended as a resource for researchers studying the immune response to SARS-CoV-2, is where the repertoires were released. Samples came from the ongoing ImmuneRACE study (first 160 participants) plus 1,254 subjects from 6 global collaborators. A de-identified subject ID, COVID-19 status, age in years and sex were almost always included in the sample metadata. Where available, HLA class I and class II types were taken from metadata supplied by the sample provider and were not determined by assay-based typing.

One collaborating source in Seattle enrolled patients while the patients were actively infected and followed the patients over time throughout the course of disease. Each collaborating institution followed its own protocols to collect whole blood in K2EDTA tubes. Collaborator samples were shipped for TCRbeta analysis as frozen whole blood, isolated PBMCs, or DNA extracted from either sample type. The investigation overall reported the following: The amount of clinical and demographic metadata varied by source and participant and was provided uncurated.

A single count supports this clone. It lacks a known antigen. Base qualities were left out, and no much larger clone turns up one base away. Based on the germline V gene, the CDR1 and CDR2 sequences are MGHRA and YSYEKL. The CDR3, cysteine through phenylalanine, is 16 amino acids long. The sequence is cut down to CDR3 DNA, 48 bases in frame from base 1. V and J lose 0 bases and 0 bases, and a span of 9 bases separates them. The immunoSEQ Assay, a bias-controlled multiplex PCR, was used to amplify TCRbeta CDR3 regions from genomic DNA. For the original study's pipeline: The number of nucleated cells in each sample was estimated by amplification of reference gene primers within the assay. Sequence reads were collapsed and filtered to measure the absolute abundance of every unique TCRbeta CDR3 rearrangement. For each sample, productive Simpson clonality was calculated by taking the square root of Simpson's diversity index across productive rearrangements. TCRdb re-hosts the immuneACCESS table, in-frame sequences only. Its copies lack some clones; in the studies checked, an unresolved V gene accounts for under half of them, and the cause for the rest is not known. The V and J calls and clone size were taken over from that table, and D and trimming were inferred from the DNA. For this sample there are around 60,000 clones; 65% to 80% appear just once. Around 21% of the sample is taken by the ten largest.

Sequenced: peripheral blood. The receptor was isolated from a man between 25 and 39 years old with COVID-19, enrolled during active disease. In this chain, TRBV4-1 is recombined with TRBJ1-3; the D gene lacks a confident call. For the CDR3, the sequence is CASSQDNGYSGNTIYF. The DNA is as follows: TGCGCCAGCAGCCAAGATAACGGTTACTCTGGAAACACCATATATTTT.